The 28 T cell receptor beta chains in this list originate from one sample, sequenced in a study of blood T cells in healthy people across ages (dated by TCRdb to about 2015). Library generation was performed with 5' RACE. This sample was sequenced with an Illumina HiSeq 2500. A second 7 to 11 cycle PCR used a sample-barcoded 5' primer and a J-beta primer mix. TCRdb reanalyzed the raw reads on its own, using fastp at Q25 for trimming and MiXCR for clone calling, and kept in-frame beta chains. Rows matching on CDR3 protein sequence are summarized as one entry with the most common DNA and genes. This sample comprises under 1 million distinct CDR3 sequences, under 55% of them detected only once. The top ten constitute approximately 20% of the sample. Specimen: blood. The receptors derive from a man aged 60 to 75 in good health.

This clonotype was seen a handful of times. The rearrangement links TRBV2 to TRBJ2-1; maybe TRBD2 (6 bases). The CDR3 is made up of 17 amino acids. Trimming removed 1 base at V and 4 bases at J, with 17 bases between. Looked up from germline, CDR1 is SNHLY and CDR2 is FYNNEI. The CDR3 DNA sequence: TGTGCCAGCAGTGAAGGAGTCGGGGGAGGAACTTACAATGAGCAGTTCTTC. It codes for CASSEGVGGGTYNEQFF.

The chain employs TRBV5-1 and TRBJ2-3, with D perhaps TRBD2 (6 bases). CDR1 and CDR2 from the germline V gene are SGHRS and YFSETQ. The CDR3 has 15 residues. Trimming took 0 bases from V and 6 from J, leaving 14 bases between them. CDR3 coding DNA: TGCGCCAGCAGCTTGGTAGGGTCTAGCGTGGATACGCAGTATTTT. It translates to CASSLVGSSVDTQYF.

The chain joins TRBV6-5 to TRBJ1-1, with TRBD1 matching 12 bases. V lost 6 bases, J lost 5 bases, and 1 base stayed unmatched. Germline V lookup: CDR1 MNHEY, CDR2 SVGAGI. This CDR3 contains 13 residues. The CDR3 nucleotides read TGTGCCAGCAGGGGACAGGGGGCAACTGAAGCTTTCTTT. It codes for CASRGQGATEAFF.

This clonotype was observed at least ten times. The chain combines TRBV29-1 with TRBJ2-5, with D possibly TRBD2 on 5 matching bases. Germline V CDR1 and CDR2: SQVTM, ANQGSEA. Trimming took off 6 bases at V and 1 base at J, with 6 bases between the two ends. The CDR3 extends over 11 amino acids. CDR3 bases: TGCAGCGTAACTAGCCAAGAGACCCAGTACTTC. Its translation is CSVTSQETQYF.

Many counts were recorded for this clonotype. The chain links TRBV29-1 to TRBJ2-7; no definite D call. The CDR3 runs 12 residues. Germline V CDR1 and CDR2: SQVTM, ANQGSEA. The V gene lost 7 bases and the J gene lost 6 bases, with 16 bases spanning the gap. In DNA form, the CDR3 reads TGCAGCGGACCGGCCTTCTTCTGCGAGCAGTACTTC. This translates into CSGPAFFCEQYF.

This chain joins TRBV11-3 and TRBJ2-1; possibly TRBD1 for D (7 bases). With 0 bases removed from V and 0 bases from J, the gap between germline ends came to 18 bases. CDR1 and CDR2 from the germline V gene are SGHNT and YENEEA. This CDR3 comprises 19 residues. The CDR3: CASSLDSGGSLGSYNEQFF. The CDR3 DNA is TGTGCCAGCAGCTTAGACTCAGGGGGGTCCCTTGGCTCCTACAATGAGCAGTTCTTC.

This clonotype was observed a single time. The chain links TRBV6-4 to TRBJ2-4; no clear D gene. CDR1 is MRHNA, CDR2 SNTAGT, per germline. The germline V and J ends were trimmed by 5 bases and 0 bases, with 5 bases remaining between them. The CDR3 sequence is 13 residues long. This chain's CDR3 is CASSPAAKNIQYF. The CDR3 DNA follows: TGTGCCAGCAGTCCTGCAGCCAAAAACATTCAGTACTTC.

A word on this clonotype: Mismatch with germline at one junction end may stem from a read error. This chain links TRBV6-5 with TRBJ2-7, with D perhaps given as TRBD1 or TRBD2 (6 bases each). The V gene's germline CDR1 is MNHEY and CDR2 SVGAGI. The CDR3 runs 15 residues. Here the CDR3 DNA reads TGTGTCAGCAGTTACTCGGCCAGGGGAGGATACGAGCAGTACTTC. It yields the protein CVSSYSARGGYEQYF.

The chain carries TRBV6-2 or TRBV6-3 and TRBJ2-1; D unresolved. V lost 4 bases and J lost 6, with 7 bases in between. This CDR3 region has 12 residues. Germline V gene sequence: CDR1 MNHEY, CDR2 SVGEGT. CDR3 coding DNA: TGTGCCAGCAGTTCTTTGACCAATGAGCAGTTCTTC. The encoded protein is CASSSLTNEQFF.

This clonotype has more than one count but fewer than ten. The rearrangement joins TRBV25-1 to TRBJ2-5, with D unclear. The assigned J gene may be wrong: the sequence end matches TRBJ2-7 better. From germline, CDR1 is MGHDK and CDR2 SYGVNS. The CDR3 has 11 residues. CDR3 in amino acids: CASSMVYEQYF. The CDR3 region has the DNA TGTGCCAGCAGTATGGTCTACGAGCAGTACTTC.

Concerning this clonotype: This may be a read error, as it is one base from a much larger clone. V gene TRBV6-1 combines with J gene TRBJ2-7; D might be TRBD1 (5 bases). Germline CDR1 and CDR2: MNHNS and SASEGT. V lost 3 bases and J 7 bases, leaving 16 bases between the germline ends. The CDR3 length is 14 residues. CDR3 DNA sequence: TGTGCCAGCAGTGATGGCAGGGCTTCAGCTGAGCAGTACTTC. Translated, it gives CASSDGRASAEQYF.

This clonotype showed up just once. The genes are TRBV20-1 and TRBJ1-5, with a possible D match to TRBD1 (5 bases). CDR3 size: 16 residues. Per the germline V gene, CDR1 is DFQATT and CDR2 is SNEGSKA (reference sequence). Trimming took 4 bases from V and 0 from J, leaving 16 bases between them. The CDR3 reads CSATRGYRYSNQPQHF. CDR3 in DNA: TGCAGTGCTACTAGGGGTTACAGGTATAGCAATCAGCCCCAGCATTTT.

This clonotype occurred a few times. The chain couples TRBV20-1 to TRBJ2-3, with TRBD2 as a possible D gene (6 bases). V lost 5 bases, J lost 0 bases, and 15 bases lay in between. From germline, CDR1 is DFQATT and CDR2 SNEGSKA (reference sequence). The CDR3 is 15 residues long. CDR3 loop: CSAPPTGLSTDTQYF. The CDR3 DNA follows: TGCAGTGCTCCGCCAACGGGACTTAGCACAGATACGCAGTATTTT.

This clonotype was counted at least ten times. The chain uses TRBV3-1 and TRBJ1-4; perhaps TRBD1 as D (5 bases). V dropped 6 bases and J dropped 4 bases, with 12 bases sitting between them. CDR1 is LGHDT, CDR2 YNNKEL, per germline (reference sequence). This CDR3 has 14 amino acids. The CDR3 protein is CASSPWDGNEKLFF. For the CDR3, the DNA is TGTGCCAGCAGTCCCTGGGACGGTAATGAAAAACTGTTTTTT.

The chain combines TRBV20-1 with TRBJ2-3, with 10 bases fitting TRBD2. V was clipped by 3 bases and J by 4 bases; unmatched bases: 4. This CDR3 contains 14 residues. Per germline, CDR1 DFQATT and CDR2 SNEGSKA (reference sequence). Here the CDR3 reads CSASGSGGPDTQYF. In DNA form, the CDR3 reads TGCAGTGCTAGTGGTAGCGGGGGGCCAGATACGCAGTATTTT.

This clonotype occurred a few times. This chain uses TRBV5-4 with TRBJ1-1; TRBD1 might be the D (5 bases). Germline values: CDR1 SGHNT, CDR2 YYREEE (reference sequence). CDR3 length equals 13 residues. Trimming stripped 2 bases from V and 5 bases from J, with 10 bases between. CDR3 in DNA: TGTGCCAGCAGCTTCCCCGACAGAACTGAAGCTTTCTTT. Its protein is CASSFPDRTEAFF.

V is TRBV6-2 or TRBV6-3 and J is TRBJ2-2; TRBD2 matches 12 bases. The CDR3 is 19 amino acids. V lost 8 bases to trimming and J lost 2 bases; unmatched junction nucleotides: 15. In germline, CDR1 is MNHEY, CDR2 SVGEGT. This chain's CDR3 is CASCTPRLAGGKNTGELFF. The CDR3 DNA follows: TGTGCCAGCTGCACCCCACGTCTAGCGGGGGGGAAAAACACCGGGGAGCTGTTTTTT.

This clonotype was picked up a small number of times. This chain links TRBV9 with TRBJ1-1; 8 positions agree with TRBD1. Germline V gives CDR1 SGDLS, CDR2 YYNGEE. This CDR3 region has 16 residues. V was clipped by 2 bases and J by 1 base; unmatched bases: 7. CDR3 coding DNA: TGTGCCAGCAGCGTCCGACAGGGGACAAAGAACACTGAAGCTTTCTTT. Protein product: CASSVRQGTKNTEAFF.

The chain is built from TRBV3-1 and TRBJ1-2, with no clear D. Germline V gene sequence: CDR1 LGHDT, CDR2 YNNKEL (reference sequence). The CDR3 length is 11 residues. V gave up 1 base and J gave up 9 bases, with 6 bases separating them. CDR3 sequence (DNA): TGTGCCAGCAGCCAAGCTAATCGCTACACCTTC. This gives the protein CASSQANRYTF. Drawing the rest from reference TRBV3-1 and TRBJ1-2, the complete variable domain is DTAVSQTPKYLVTQMGNDKSIKCEQNLGHDTMYWYKQDSKKFLKIMFSYNNKELIINETVPNRFSPKSPDKAHLNLHINSLELGDSAVYFCASSQANRYTFGSGTRLTVV.

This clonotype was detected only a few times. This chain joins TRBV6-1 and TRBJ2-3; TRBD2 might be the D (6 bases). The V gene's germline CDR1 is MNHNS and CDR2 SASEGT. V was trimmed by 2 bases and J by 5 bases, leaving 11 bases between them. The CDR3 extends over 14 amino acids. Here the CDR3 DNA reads TGTGCCAGCAGTGAATCCCCCGGGGGAGATACGCAGTATTTT. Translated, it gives CASSESPGGDTQYF.

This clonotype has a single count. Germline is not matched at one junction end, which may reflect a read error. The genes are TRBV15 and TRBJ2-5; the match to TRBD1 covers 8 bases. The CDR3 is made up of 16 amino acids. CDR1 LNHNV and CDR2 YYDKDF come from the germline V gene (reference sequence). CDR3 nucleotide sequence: TGTGCCGCCAGCAGAGATACAGGGGGGAGGCAAGAGACCCAGTACTTC. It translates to CAASRDTGGRQETQYF.

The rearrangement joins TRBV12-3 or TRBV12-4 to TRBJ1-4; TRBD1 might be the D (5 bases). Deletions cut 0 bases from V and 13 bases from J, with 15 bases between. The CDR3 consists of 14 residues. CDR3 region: CASSLAPDLGGLFF. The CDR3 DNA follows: TGTGCCAGCAGTTTAGCGCCTGATTTGGGGGGACTGTTTTTT.

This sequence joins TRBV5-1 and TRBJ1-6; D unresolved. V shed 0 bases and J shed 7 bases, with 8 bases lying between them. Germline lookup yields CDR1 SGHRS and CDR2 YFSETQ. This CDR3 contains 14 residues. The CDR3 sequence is CASSLEAENSPLHF. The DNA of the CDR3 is TGCGCCAGCAGCTTGGAGGCGGAGAATTCACCCCTCCACTTT.

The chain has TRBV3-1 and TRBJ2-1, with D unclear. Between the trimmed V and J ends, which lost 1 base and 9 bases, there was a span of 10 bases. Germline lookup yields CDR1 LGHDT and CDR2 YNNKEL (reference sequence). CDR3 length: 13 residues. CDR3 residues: CASSQGHIGEQFF. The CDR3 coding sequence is TGTGCCAGCAGCCAAGGTCACATTGGTGAGCAGTTCTTC.

The CDR3 DNA sequence: TGTGCCAGCGTGATAGGGACGAACACCGGGGAGCTGTTTTTT. Translated, it gives CASVIGTNTGELFF. The chain joins TRBV7-8 to TRBJ2-2; D remains ambiguous. The CDR3 is 14 amino acids. The germline gives CDR1 SGHVS, CDR2 FQNEAQ. The V and J ends lost 8 bases and 0 bases respectively, with 10 bases between them.

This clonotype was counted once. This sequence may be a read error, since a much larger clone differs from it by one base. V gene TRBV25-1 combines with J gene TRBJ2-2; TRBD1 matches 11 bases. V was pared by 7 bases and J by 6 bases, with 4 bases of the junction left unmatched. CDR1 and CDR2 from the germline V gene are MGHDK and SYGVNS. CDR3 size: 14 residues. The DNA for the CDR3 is TGTGCCAGCACCGGGACAGGGGGGGCCGGGGAGCTGTTTTTT. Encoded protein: CASTGTGGAGELFF. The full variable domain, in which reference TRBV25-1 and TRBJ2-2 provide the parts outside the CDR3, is EADIYQTPRYLVIGTGKKITLECSQTMGHDKMYWYQQDPGMELHLIHYSYGVNSTEKGDLSSESTVSRIRTEHFPLTLESARPSHTSQYLCASTGTGGAGELFFGEGSRLTVL.

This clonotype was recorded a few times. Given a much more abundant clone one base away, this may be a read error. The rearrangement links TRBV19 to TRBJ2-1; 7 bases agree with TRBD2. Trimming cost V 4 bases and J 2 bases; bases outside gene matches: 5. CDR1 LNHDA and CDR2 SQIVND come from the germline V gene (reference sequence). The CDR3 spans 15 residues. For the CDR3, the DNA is TGTGCCAGTAGTAGAGAGGGGACTACCTACAATGAGCAGTTCTTC. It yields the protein CASSREGTTYNEQFF.

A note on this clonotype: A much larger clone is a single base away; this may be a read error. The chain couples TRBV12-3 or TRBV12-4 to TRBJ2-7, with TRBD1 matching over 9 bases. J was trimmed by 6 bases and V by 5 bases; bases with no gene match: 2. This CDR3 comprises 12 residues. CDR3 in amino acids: CASSGQGFEQYF. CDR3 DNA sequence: TGTGCCAGCAGTGGACAGGGGTTCGAGCAGTACTTC.